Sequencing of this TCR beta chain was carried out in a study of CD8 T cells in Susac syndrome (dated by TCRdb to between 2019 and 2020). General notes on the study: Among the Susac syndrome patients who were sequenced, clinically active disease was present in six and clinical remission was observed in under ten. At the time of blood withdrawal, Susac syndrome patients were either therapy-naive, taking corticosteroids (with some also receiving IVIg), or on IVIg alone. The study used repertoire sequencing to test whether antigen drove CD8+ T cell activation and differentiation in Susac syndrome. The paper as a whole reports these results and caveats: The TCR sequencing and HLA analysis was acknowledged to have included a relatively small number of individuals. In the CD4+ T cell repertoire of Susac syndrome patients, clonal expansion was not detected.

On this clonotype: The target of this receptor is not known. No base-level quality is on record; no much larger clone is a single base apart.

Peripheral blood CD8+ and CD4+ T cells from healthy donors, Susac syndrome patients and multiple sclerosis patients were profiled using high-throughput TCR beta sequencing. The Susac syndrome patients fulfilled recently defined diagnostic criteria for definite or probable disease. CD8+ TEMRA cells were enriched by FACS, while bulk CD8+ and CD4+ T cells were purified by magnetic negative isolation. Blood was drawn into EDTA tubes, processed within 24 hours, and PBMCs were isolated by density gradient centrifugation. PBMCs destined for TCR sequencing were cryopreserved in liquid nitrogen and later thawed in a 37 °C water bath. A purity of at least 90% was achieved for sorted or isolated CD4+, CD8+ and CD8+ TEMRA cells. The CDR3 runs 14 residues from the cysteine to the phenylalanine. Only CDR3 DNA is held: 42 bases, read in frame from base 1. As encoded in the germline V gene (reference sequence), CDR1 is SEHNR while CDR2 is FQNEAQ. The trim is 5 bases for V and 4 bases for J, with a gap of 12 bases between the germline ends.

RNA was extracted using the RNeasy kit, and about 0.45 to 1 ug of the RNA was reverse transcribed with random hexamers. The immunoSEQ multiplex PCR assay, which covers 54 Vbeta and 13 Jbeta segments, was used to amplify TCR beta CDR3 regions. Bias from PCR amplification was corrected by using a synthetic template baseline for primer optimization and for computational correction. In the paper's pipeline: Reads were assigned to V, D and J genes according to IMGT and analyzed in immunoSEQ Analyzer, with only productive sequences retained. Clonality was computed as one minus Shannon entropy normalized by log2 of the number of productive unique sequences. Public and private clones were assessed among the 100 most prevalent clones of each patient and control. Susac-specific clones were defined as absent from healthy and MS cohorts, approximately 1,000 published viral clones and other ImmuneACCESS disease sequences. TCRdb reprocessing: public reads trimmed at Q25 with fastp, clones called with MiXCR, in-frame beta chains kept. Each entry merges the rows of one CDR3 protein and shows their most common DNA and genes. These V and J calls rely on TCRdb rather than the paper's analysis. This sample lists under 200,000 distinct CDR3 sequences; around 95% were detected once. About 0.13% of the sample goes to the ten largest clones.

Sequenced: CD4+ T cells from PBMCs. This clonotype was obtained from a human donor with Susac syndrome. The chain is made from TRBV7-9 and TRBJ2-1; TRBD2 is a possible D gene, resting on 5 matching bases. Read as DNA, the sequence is TGTGCCAGCAGCGCTCCAGGAGGTTACAATGAGCAGTTCTTC. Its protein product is CASSAPGGYNEQFF.